This paragraph reports one T cell receptor (beta chain). J lost 1 base, V lost 4 bases, and 10 bases had no gene match. Germline V CDR1 and CDR2: SGHRS, YFSETQ. This CDR3 is built from 16 residues. The record originates from a study of CD8+ T cells in alopecia areata. Extraction of RNA preceded its reverse transcription into cDNA, which served as the sequencing template. The data were produced by immunoSEQ multiplex PCR, yet TCRdb's version contains in-frame clones alone and is incomplete. The table shows approximately 280,000 clones, with roughly 64% occurring only once. Regarding treatment: oral pan-JAK inhibitor, 5-10 mg twice daily. Investigators sorted PBMCs to obtain both CD4+ and CD8+ T cells.

The receptor's source is a human donor with alopecia areata. The sequences come from CD4+ T cells sorted from blood, collected at week 24, from a patient treated with tofacitinib. V gene TRBV5-1 combines with J gene TRBJ1-1; 7 bases agree with TRBD1. The CDR3 nucleotides are TGCGCCAGCAGCCTCCGTCCCGGGACAGCGAACACTGAAGCTTTCTTT. Its protein is CASSLRPGTANTEAFF.